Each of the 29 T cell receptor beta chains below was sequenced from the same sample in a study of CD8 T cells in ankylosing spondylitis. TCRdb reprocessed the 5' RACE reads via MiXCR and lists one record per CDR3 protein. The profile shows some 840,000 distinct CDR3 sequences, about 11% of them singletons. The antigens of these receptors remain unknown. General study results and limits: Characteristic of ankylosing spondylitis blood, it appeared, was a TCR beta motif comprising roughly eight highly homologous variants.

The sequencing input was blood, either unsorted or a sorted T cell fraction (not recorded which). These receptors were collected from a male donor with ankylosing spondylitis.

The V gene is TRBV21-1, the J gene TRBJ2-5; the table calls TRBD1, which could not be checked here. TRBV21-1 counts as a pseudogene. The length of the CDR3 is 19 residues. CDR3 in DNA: TGTGCCAGCAGCAAACCGCACGAACGGGCGTTAACCAGCCCCAAGACCCAGTACTTC. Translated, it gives CASSKPHERALTSPKTQYF.

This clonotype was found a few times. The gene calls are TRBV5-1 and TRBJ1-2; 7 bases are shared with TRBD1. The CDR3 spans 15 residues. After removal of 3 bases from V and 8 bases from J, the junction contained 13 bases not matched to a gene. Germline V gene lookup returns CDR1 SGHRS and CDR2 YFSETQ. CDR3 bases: TGCGCCAGCAGCTCTCCGAGGGACAGCTTTAGGGGCTACACCTTC. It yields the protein CASSSPRDSFRGYTF. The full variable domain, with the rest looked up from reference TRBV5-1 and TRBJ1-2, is KAGVTQTPRYLIKTRGQQVTLSCSPISGHRSVSWYQQTPGQGLQFLFEYFSETQRNKGNFPGRFSGRQFSNSRSEMNVSTLELGDSALYLCASSSPRDSFRGYTFGSGTRLTVV.

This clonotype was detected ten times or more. As DNA, the CDR3 is TGTGCCAGCACGACGGATCGCAATCAGCCCCAGCATTTT. Protein: CASTTDRNQPQHF. The chain uses TRBV7-9 and TRBJ1-5, with D unresolved. Germline values: CDR1 SEHNR, CDR2 FQNEAQ (reference sequence). CDR3 length equals 13 residues. V lost 7 bases to trimming and J lost 2 bases, with 9 bases between them.

This CDR3 is CASRITPGQGSYEQYF. CDR3 DNA sequence: TGTGCCAGCAGGATTACACCAGGACAGGGCTCCTACGAGCAGTACTTC. The chain is built from TRBV28 and TRBJ2-7; 8 bases align to TRBD1. The CDR3 is 16 amino acids. After removal of 6 bases from V and 0 bases from J, the junction contained 10 bases not matched to a gene. The V gene's germline CDR1 is MDHEN and CDR2 SYDVKM.

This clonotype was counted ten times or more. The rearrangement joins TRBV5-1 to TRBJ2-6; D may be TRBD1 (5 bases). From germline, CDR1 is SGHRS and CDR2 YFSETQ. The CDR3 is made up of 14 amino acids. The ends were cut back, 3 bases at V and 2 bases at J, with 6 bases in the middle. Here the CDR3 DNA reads TGCGCCAGCAGCTCGACAGCTGGGGCCAACGTCCTGACTTTC. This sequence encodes CASSSTAGANVLTF.

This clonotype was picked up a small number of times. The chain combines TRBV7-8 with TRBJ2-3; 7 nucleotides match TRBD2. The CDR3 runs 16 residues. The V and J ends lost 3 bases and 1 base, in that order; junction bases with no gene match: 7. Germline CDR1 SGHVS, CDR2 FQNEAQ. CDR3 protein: CASSFISGYGTDTQYF. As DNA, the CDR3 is TGTGCCAGCAGCTTCATTAGCGGGTACGGCACAGATACGCAGTATTTT.

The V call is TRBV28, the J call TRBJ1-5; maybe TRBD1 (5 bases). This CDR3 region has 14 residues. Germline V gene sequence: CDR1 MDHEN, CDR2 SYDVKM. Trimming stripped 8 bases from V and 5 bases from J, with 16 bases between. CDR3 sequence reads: CASGRDAGDQPQHF. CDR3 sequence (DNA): TGTGCCAGCGGTCGGGACGCCGGAGATCAGCCCCAGCATTTT.

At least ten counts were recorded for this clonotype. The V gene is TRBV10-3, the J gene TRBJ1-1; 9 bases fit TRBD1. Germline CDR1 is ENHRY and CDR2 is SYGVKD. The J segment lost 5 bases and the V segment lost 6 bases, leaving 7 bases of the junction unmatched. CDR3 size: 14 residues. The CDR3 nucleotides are TGTGCCATCAGCCGACAGGGGGGGGAGACTGAAGCTTTCTTT. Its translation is CAISRQGGETEAFF.

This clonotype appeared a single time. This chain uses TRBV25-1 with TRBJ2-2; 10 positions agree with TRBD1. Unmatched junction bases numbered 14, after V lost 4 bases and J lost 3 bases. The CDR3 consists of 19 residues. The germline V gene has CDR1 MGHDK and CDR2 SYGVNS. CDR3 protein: CASSGLGQGRPADTGELFF. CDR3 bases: TGTGCCAGCAGTGGCCTGGGACAGGGGCGTCCCGCGGACACCGGGGAGCTGTTTTTT.

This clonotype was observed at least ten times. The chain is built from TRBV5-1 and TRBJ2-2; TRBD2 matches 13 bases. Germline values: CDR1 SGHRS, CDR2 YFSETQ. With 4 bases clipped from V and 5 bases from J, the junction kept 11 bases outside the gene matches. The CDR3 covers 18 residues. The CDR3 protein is CASSPSSRLAGGTGELFF. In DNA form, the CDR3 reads TGCGCCAGCAGCCCTTCCTCGCGACTAGCGGGAGGTACCGGGGAGCTGTTTTTT.

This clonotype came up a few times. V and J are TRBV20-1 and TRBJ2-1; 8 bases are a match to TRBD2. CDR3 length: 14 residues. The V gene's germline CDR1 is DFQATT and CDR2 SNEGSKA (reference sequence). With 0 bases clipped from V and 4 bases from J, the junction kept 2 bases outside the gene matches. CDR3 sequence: CSARDGGGYNEQFF. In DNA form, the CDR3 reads TGCAGTGCTAGAGATGGCGGGGGGTACAATGAGCAGTTCTTC.

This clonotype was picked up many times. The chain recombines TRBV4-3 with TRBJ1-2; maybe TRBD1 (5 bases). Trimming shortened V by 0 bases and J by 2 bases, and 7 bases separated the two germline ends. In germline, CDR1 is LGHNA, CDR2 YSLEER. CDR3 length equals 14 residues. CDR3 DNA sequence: TGCGCCAGCAGCCAAGATCACAGGAACTATGGCTACACCTTC. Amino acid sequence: CASSQDHRNYGYTF.

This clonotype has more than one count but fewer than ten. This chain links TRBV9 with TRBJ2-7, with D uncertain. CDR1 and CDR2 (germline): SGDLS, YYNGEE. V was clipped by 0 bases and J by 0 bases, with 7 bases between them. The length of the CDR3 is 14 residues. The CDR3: CASSVGLSSYEQYF. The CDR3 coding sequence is TGTGCCAGCAGCGTAGGGCTTAGCTCCTACGAGCAGTACTTC.

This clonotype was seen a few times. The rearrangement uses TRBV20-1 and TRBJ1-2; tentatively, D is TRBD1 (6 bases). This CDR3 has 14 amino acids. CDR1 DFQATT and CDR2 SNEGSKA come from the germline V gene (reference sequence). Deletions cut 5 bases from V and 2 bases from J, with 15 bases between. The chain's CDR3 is CSAHPGGANYGYTF. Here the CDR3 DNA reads TGCAGTGCTCACCCCGGGGGCGCCAACTATGGCTACACCTTC.

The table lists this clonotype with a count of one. CDR3 region: CASRTGLVRDRENIQYF. In DNA, the CDR3 is TGCGCCAGCAGAACGGGCCTTGTGAGGGACAGGGAAAACATTCAGTACTTC. This sequence joins TRBV5-1 and TRBJ2-4, with TRBD1 identical over 9 bases. Unmatched junction bases numbered 14, after V lost 5 bases and J lost 5 bases. CDR1 is SGHRS and CDR2 is YFSETQ in the germline V gene. The CDR3 extends over 17 amino acids.

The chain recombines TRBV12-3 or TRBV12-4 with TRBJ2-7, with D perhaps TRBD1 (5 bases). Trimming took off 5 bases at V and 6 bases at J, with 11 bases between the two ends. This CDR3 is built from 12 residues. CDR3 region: CASSVPGLEQYF. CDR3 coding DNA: TGTGCCAGCAGTGTACCAGGGCTCGAGCAGTACTTC.

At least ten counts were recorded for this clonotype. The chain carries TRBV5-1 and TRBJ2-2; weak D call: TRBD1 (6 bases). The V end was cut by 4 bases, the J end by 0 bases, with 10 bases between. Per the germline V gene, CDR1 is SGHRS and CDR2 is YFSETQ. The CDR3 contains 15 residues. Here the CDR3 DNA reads TGCGCCAGCAGCCCTCGGACAGCGAACACCGGGGAGCTGTTTTTT. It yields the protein CASSPRTANTGELFF.

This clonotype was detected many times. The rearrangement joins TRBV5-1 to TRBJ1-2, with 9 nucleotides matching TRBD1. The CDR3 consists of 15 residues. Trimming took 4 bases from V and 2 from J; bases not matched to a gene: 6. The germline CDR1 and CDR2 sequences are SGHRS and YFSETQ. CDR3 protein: CASSPGTGINYGYTF. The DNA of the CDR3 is TGCGCCAGCAGCCCAGGGACAGGGATAAACTATGGCTACACCTTC.

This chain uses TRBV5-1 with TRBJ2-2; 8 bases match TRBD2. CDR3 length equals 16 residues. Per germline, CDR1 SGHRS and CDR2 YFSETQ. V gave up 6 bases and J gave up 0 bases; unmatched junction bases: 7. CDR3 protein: CASTGASGPNTGELFF. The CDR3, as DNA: TGCGCCAGCACCGGAGCTAGCGGGCCGAACACCGGGGAGCTGTTTTTT.

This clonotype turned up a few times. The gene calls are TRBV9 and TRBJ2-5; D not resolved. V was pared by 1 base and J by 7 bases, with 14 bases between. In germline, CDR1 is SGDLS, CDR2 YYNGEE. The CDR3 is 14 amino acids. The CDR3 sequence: CASSVHGYPGTQYF. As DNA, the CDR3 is TGTGCCAGCAGCGTACATGGATACCCGGGGACCCAGTACTTC.

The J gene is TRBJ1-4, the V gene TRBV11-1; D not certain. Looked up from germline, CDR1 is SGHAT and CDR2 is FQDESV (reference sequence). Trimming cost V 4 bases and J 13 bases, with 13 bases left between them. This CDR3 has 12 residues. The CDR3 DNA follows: TGTGCCAGCAGCTCCACTACCGGTATACTGTTTTTT. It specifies CASSSTTGILFF.

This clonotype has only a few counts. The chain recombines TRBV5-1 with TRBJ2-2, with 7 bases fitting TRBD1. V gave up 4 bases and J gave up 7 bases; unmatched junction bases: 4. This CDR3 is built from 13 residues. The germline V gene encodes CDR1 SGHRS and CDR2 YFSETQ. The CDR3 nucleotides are TGCGCCAGCAGCGGGCGACAGGGCGGGGAGCTGTTTTTT. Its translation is CASSGRQGGELFF.

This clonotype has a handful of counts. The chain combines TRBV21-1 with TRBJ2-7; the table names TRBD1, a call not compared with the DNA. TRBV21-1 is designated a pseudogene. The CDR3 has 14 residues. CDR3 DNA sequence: TGTGCCAGAATAAGGGGCGGGGGCCCCTACGAGCAGTACTTC. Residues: CARIRGGGPYEQYF.

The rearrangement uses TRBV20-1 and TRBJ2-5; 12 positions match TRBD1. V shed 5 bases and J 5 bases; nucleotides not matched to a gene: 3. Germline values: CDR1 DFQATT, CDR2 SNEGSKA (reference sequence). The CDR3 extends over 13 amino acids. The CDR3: CSAQGQGAETQYF. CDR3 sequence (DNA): TGCAGTGCTCAGGGACAGGGGGCTGAGACCCAGTACTTC.

The CDR3, as DNA: TGCAGTGCTAGAAAAGGGTCGGTATACGAGCAGTACTTC. Protein product: CSARKGSVYEQYF. This chain uses TRBV20-1 with TRBJ2-7; D gene unclear. From germline, CDR1 is DFQATT and CDR2 SNEGSKA (reference sequence). CDR3 size: 13 residues. Trimming shortened V by 2 bases and J by 4 bases, and 12 bases separated the two germline ends.

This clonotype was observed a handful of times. CDR3 nucleotides: TGTGCCAGCTCACAGGGACAGTTGTCTGGAAACACCATATATTTT. Its translation: CASSQGQLSGNTIYF. This chain connects TRBV18 to TRBJ1-3; 7 bases are a match to TRBD1. V lost 4 bases and J lost 1; bases outside the gene matches: 4. The germline V gene encodes CDR1 KGHSH and CDR2 LQKENI. This CDR3 is 15 amino acids long.

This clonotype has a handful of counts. Here the CDR3 reads CASSSRGIGTEAFF. For the CDR3, the DNA is TGCGCCAGCAGCTCCAGGGGGATCGGGACTGAAGCTTTCTTT. The gene calls are TRBV4-3 and TRBJ1-1, with TRBD1 matching over 7 bases. From germline, CDR1 is LGHNA and CDR2 YSLEER. J was trimmed by 5 bases and V by 5 bases; bases with no gene match: 8. This CDR3 is 14 amino acids long.

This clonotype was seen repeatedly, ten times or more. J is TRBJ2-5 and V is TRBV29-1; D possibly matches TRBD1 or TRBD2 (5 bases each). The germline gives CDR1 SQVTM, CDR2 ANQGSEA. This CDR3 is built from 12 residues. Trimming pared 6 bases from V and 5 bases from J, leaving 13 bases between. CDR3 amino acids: CSVGTSWETQYF. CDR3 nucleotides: TGCAGCGTGGGGACCTCCTGGGAGACCCAGTACTTC.

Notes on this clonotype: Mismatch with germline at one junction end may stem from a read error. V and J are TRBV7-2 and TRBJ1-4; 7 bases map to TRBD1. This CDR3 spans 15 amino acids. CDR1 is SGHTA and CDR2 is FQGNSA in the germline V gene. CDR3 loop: CGSSPRQGTNEKLFF. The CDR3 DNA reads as TGTGGCAGCAGCCCCCGACAGGGAACTAATGAAAAACTGTTTTTT.